These T cell receptor beta chains were read from a single sample in a study of PD-L1 blockade in urothelial cancer. The table came from immunoSEQ multiplex PCR; TCRdb's copy has only in-frame clones and leaves some out. The repertoire holds some 52,000 clones, approximately 84% seen once, with 5.8% in the top ten. The sequencing here drew on PBMCs, taken around atezolizumab (anti-PD-L1) treatment. The receptors were gathered from a middle-aged man with urothelial cancer. Each CDR3 is given with its conserved first and last residue. Fields, in order: clone size, D gene, V gene, J gene, CDR3 DNA, CDR3 protein. D genes are given only for firm matches. Size is stated for part of the rows, as once, few or many counts, or as a class when the clone is expanded.

NA	TRBD2	TRBV5-4	TRBJ2-7	TGTGCCAGCAGCTTGGCCGGACTAGCGGTCTACGAGCAGTACTTC	CASSLAGLAVYEQYF
NA	TRBD1	TRBV7-9	TRBJ1-1	TGTGCCAGCAGAGGACAGGGGGAAAACACTGAAGCTTTCTTT	CASRGQGENTEAFF
few	NA	TRBV30	TRBJ1-3	TGTGCCTGGAGTCTCATAGGGGCTGGAAACACCATATATTTT	CAWSLIGAGNTIYF
NA	NA	TRBV6-1	TRBJ2-5	TGTGCCAGCAGTTCTACAGGGTTAGAGACCCAGTACTTC	CASSSTGLETQYF
NA	NA	TRBV6-4	TRBJ2-1	TGTGCCAGCAGTGACACTAGCCGCAGCCACAATGAGCAGTTCTTC	CASSDTSRSHNEQFF
NA	TRBD1	TRBV7-2	TRBJ2-7	TGTGCCAGCAGCTACGGACAGGGGGCCGCAGTGGGGCAGTACTTC	CASSYGQGAAVGQYF
NA	NA	TRBV29-1	TRBJ2-2	TGCAGCGTTTATTTCGCCCCACACCCCCCCGGGGAGCTGTTTTTT	CSVYFAPHPPGELFF
medium-sized	NA	TRBV25-1	TRBJ2-7	TGTGCCAGCAGTGTCACAGGAATCTACGAGCAGTACTTC	CASSVTGIYEQYF
once	TRBD1	TRBV4-3	TRBJ2-5	TGCGCCAGCAGCCAAGGACGGACAGGGGGTGTGGAGACCCAGTACTTC	CASSQGRTGGVETQYF
few	NA	TRBV13	TRBJ2-7	TGTGCCAGCAGCTTACGGTCAGGTTCCTACGAGCAGTACTTC	CASSLRSGSYEQYF
NA	NA	TRBV14	TRBJ2-1	TGTGCCAGCAGCCAAGCTCAGGGTACCCTCTCCTACAATGAGCAGTTCTTC	CASSQAQGTLSYNEQFF
NA	NA	TRBV9	TRBJ1-2	TGTGCCAGCAGCGCCGCCGTGGGTACGCGGGGGAACGGCTACACCTTC	CASSAAVGTRGNGYTF
NA	NA	TRBV6-6	TRBJ1-4	TGTGCCAGCAGTCAACCAGGGCCAACTAATGAAAAACTGTTTTTT	CASSQPGPTNEKLFF
once	NA	TRBV28	TRBJ2-7	TGTGCCAGCAGTTTTAAGGGGGAGCAGTACTTC	CASSFKGEQYF
NA	TRBD1	TRBV19	TRBJ1-3	TGTGCCAGTAGAAGGGGACAGGGAGGAAACACCATATATTTT	CASRRGQGGNTIYF